The 30 T cell receptor beta chains below come from one sample, sequenced in a study of technical replicates of blood from a handful of donors. Sequencing was performed with immunoSEQ multiplex PCR; in TCRdb, only in-frame clones are kept and a portion is missing. The sample consists of tens of thousands of clones, about 87% of them appearing once. The sample taken for sequencing was PBMCs. These receptors were collected from a human donor in good health. Some clones in this sample may be carry-over from other donors' samples.

The J gene is TRBJ1-2, the V gene TRBV27; D is ambiguous. V was clipped by 3 bases and J by 8 bases, with 13 bases between them. The CDR3 is made up of 13 amino acids. Germline CDR1 is MNHEY and CDR2 is SMNVEV (reference sequence). In DNA form, the CDR3 reads TGTGCCAGCAGTTTTTTGAGGGATGTGGGCTACACCTTC. Translation: CASSFLRDVGYTF.

This clone has more than one count but fewer than ten. Written as DNA, the CDR3 is TGTGCCAGCTCACCGCCGGGACAGGGGTCCTACAATGAGCAGTTCTTC. It specifies CASSPPGQGSYNEQFF. This chain links TRBV18 with TRBJ2-1; 10 bases are shared with TRBD1. Germline V gene sequence: CDR1 KGHSH, CDR2 LQKENI. The junction had 3 bases not matched to a gene; V was cut back by 3 bases and J by 1 base. The CDR3 runs 16 residues.

J is TRBJ2-5 and V is TRBV4-2, with 9 positions matching TRBD2. The CDR3 consists of 15 residues. The germline gives CDR1 LGHNA, CDR2 YNFKEQ. Trimming at V came to 6 bases and at J to 5 bases, leaving 10 bases not matched to a gene. This CDR3 reads CASRRTSAWGETQYF. CDR3 bases: TGTGCCAGCAGAAGGACTAGCGCGTGGGGGGAGACCCAGTACTTC.

V is TRBV7-9 and J is TRBJ2-5, with 15 nucleotides matching TRBD2. This CDR3 has 16 amino acids. From germline, CDR1 is SEHNR and CDR2 FQNEAQ (reference sequence). The V gene end was trimmed by 5 bases and the J gene end by 5 bases; junction bases not matched to a gene: 6. Written as DNA, the CDR3 is TGTGCCAGCAGCGCCGGACTAGCGGGAGGGTCCGAGACCCAGTACTTC. This codes for CASSAGLAGGSETQYF.

V gene TRBV4-3 combines with J gene TRBJ2-3, with D possibly TRBD2 on 6 matching bases. This CDR3 spans 17 amino acids. Germline CDR1 reads LGHNA; CDR2 reads YSLEER. V dropped 1 base and J dropped 2 bases, with 16 bases sitting between them. CDR3 bases: TGCGCCAGCAGCCAAGCCTACGGCGGGATAATCACAGATACGCAGTATTTT. Translated, it gives CASSQAYGGIITDTQYF.

V is TRBV11-2 and J is TRBJ2-7; TRBD1 matches 8 bases. The V and J ends lost 1 base and 3 bases, in that order; junction bases with no gene match: 5. Germline V gene lookup returns CDR1 SGHAT and CDR2 FQNNGV. CDR3 length equals 15 residues. The CDR3 protein is CASSLARGQVYEQYF. In DNA, the CDR3 is TGTGCCAGCAGCTTAGCCAGGGGGCAGGTCTACGAGCAGTACTTC.

This sequence joins TRBV13 and TRBJ2-7, with 8 bases lining up with TRBD2. The CDR3 is 15 residues long. CDR1 is PRHDT and CDR2 is FYEKMQ in the germline V gene (reference sequence). J lost 2 bases, V lost 0 bases, and 3 bases had no gene match. The CDR3 region is CASSLGRGLAYEQYF. The CDR3 DNA follows: TGTGCCAGCAGCTTAGGCCGGGGACTAGCCTACGAGCAGTACTTC.

The chain is built from TRBV19 and TRBJ2-1; D unclear. Germline CDR1 LNHDA, CDR2 SQIVND (reference sequence). The CDR3 has 14 amino acids. V was clipped by 7 bases and J by 10 bases, with 20 bases between them. CDR3 bases: TGTGCCAGTAACTCCGTCATACGGCGAGGCGAGCAGTTCTTC. This translates into CASNSVIRRGEQFF.

The rearrangement uses TRBV29-1 and TRBJ2-7; a possible D gene is TRBD2 (5 bases). The CDR3 spans 14 residues. Per the germline V gene, CDR1 is SQVTM and CDR2 is ANQGSEA. The ends were cut back, 4 bases at V and 4 bases at J, with 17 bases in the middle. The CDR3 DNA reads TGCAGCGTTGTCGGGAAGGGCGCGGGTTACGAGCAGTACTTC. Its protein product is CSVVGKGAGYEQYF.

The V call is TRBV9, the J call TRBJ2-2; D is uncertain. The CDR3 is 15 residues long. Germline V gives CDR1 SGDLS, CDR2 YYNGEE. V shed 2 bases and J shed 4 bases, with 12 bases lying between them. CDR3 in amino acids: CASSVGQVGTGELFF. The CDR3 nucleotides are TGTGCCAGCAGCGTGGGCCAGGTTGGCACCGGGGAGCTGTTTTTT.

The chain uses TRBV2 and TRBJ1-2; D is undetermined. The germline V gene has CDR1 SNHLY and CDR2 FYNNEI. The CDR3 length is 15 residues. Trimming shortened V by 3 bases and J by 4 bases, and 15 bases separated the two germline ends. This CDR3 reads CASSERSNRGYGYTF. The CDR3, as DNA: TGTGCCAGCAGTGAGAGGTCAAATCGGGGCTATGGCTACACCTTC.

CDR3 sequence: CSVRSPRGDEQYF. DNA of the CDR3: TGCAGCGTGCGCAGCCCCAGGGGTGACGAGCAGTACTTC. The chain is built from TRBV29-1 and TRBJ2-7; tentatively, D is TRBD1 (6 bases). This CDR3 has 13 residues. The germline gives CDR1 SQVTM, CDR2 ANQGSEA. V was trimmed by 6 bases and J by 5 bases, leaving 17 bases between them.

V gene TRBV11-3 combines with J gene TRBJ2-1; 8 bases are shared with TRBD1. The CDR3 has 13 amino acids. In germline, CDR1 is SGHNT, CDR2 YENEEA. Germline trimming cut 4 bases from V and 8 bases from J; bases unmatched to any gene: 4. The CDR3 here is CASSSGQGDEQFF. As DNA, the CDR3 is TGTGCCAGCAGCTCAGGACAGGGTGATGAGCAGTTCTTC.

The J gene is TRBJ1-6, the V gene TRBV7-2; D is unclear. Germline V gene lookup returns CDR1 SGHTA and CDR2 FQGNSA. V was cut by 2 bases and J by 0 bases, with 11 bases left in between. This CDR3 has 17 residues. The CDR3 region is CASSLLAVSSYNSPLHF. The CDR3 coding sequence is TGTGCCAGCAGCTTATTGGCGGTGAGCTCCTATAATTCACCCCTCCACTTT.

The V and J genes are TRBV5-1 and TRBJ2-1; D ambiguous. The V end was cut by 4 bases, the J end by 2 bases, with 10 bases between. The germline V gene encodes CDR1 SGHRS and CDR2 YFSETQ. The length of the CDR3 is 14 residues. CDR3 sequence reads: CASSPSPAYNEQFF. The CDR3 bases are TGCGCCAGCAGCCCTTCACCGGCCTACAATGAGCAGTTCTTC. Complete variable domain (other parts from reference TRBV5-1 and TRBJ2-1): KAGVTQTPRYLIKTRGQQVTLSCSPISGHRSVSWYQQTPGQGLQFLFEYFSETQRNKGNFPGRFSGRQFSNSRSEMNVSTLELGDSALYLCASSPSPAYNEQFFGPGTRLTVL.

This rearrangement joins TRBV7-9 to TRBJ1-1; D gene uncertain. CDR1 is SEHNR, CDR2 FQNEAQ, per germline (reference sequence). The ends were cut back, 5 bases at V and 6 bases at J, with 16 bases in the middle. This CDR3 spans 14 amino acids. In DNA form, the CDR3 reads TGTGCCAGCAGCCAGATGGGAGGAAACGCTGAAGCTTTCTTT. Its protein product is CASSQMGGNAEAFF.

The rearrangement joins TRBV25-1 to TRBJ1-6; D possibly corresponds to TRBD1 (6 bases). Trimming took 3 bases from V and 5 from J, leaving 11 bases between them. This CDR3 is 15 amino acids long. Germline assignment: CDR1 MGHDK and CDR2 SYGVNS. The DNA of the CDR3 is TGTGCCAGCAGTGACGCTGGGGGCCATAATTCACCCCTCCACTTT. Protein sequence: CASSDAGGHNSPLHF.

The chain has TRBV7-2 and TRBJ2-5; 11 positions match TRBD2. CDR3 length: 16 residues. Germline CDR1 is SGHTA and CDR2 is FQGNSA. The trim removed 1 base at V and 1 base at J, leaving 2 bases unmatched. The CDR3: CASSLGTSGGQETQYF. CDR3 nucleotide sequence: TGTGCCAGCAGCTTAGGCACTAGCGGGGGCCAAGAGACCCAGTACTTC.

This clone was detected once. V is TRBV29-1 and J is TRBJ2-7, with 10 bases lining up with TRBD1. Germline V CDR1 and CDR2: SQVTM, ANQGSEA. The V segment lost 7 bases and the J segment 3 bases; nucleotides outside the gene matches: 3. This CDR3 comprises 12 residues. The CDR3 region is CSARDRGYEQYF. In DNA, the CDR3 is TGCAGCGCCCGGGACAGGGGCTACGAGCAGTACTTC.

The V and J genes are TRBV7-3 and TRBJ2-5; 7 bases match TRBD2. Germline V gives CDR1 SGHTA, CDR2 FQGTGA. V dropped 3 bases and J dropped 3; count of bases not matched to a gene: 10. The CDR3 totals 16 residues. CDR3 in DNA: TGTGCCAGCAGCTTCACGATTAGCGGGTACGAAGAGACCCAGTACTTC. Translation: CASSFTISGYEETQYF.

The chain employs TRBV19 and TRBJ1-5; TRBD1 might be the D (5 bases). The CDR3 has 16 amino acids. The V end lost 6 bases, the J end lost 9 bases, and 24 bases lay between the germline ends. Germline assignment: CDR1 LNHDA and CDR2 SQIVND (reference sequence). CDR3 region: CASREQDMVGSAPQHF. In nucleotides, the CDR3 is TGTGCCAGTAGGGAACAGGATATGGTCGGATCCGCGCCCCAGCATTTT.

This chain connects TRBV7-3 to TRBJ2-1, with TRBD2 matching over 12 bases. Losses at the gene ends were 5 bases for V and 9 bases for J; bases not matched to a gene: 8. The germline CDR1 and CDR2 sequences are SGHTA and FQGTGA. This CDR3 contains 15 residues. In DNA, the CDR3 is TGTGCCAGCAGCCCCGCTAGCGGGGGGGCTCGTGAGCAGTTCTTC. This codes for CASSPASGGAREQFF.

The chain links TRBV19 to TRBJ1-6; 8 nucleotides align to TRBD1. The CDR3 has 16 residues. With V trimmed by 6 bases and J by 4 bases, 8 bases remained unmatched. Germline values: CDR1 LNHDA, CDR2 SQIVND (reference sequence). This chain's CDR3 is CASRKQGDIYNSPLHF. CDR3 bases: TGTGCCAGTAGAAAACAGGGGGACATTTATAATTCACCCCTCCACTTT.

CDR3 in amino acids: CASSLLAGVDNEQFF. For the CDR3, the DNA is TGCGCCAGCAGCTTACTAGCGGGGGTAGACAATGAGCAGTTCTTC. The gene calls are TRBV5-1 and TRBJ2-1; 11 nucleotides match TRBD2. Unmatched junction bases numbered 3, after V lost 2 bases and J lost 5 bases. The CDR3 covers 15 residues. The V gene's germline CDR1 is SGHRS and CDR2 YFSETQ.

The J gene is TRBJ2-2, the V gene TRBV7-8, with D possibly matching TRBD1 (6 bases). The CDR3 has 16 amino acids. V was clipped by 5 bases and J by 2 bases, with 15 bases between them. Germline loops: CDR1 SGHVS, CDR2 FQNEAQ. Written as DNA, the CDR3 is TGTGCCAGCAGCCCACAGGGCAGGGAAAACACCGGGGAGCTGTTTTTT. It yields the protein CASSPQGRENTGELFF.

CDR3 bases: TGTGCCAGCAGTTCCCTCAGGGACAGGGGGACTGAAGCTTTCTTT. Translating it yields CASSSLRDRGTEAFF. V usage is TRBV27 and J usage is TRBJ1-1, with 11 bases matching TRBD1. V lost 4 bases, J lost 5 bases, and 6 bases stayed unmatched. The CDR3 is made up of 15 amino acids. Germline loops: CDR1 MNHEY, CDR2 SMNVEV (reference sequence).

This chain uses TRBV7-6 with TRBJ1-6; D might be TRBD1 (5 bases). Trimming took 0 bases from V and 7 from J, leaving 10 bases between them. This CDR3 has 15 residues. Germline V gene data show CDR1 as SGHVS and CDR2 as FNYEAQ. In DNA form, the CDR3 reads TGTGCCAGCAGCTTAGCCCCCAGGGCGAATTCACCCCTCCACTTT. Its protein product is CASSLAPRANSPLHF.

V and J are TRBV18 and TRBJ2-1; 13 bases align to TRBD2. In germline, CDR1 is KGHSH, CDR2 LQKENI. This CDR3 is built from 20 residues. V shed 4 bases and J 0 bases; nucleotides not matched to a gene: 12. For the CDR3, the DNA is TGTGCCAGCTCACGAGGACTAGCGGGGGACAACTGGAGCTCCTACAATGAGCAGTTCTTC. This sequence encodes CASSRGLAGDNWSSYNEQFF.

The V call is TRBV6-1, the J call TRBJ2-2, with D maybe TRBD1 (5 bases). Deletions cut 2 bases from V and 3 bases from J, with 13 bases between. The CDR3 loop spans 16 amino acids. Germline CDR1 and CDR2: MNHNS and SASEGT. Here the CDR3 DNA reads TGTGCCAGCAGTGAAAGGGCAGGGTGGGACACCGGGGAGCTGTTTTTT. The encoded protein is CASSERAGWDTGELFF.

This chain links TRBV11-2 with TRBJ2-7; the match to TRBD1 covers 12 bases. Germline loops: CDR1 SGHAT, CDR2 FQNNGV. This CDR3 is built from 14 residues. Trimming at V came to 5 bases and at J to 6 bases, leaving 5 bases not matched to a gene. The CDR3 DNA follows: TGTGCCAGCAGCGTCCGGGACAGGGGGCGCGAGCAGTACTTC. This sequence encodes CASSVRDRGREQYF.